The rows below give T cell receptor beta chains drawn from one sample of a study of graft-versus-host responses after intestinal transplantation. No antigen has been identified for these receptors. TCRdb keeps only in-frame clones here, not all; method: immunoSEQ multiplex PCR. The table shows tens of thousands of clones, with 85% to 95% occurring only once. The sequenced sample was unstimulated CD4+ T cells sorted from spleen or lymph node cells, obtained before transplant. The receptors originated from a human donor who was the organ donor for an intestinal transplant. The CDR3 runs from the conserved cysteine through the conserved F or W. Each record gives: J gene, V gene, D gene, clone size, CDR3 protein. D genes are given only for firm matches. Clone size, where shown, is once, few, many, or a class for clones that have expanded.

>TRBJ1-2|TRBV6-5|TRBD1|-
CASSETGGYGYTF
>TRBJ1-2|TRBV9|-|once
CASSPGGGRDYGYTF
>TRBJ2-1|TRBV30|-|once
CAWKERLNNEQFF
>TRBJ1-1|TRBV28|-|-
CASSFTNRQVTNTEAFF
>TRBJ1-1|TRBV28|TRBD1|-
CASSVTGANTEAFF
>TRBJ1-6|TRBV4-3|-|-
CASKSGTNNSPLHF
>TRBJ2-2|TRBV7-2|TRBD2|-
CASSGLAGGPGTGELFF
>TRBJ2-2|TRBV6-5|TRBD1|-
CARKRQGANTGELFF
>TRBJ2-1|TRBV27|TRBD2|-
CASSEDPGTLGRGEQFF
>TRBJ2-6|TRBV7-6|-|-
CASSLVVQGLTGANVLTF
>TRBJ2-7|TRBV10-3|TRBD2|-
CAISRTGTSGREAYEQYF
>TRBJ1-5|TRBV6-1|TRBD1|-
CASTGQGNQPQHF
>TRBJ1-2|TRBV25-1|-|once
CASSDLGTPNYGYTF
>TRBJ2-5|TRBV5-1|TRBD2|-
CASSLAGGETQYF
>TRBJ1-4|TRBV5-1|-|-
CASSSGVWPGTNEKLFF
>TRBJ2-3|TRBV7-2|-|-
CASSLVGTDTQYF
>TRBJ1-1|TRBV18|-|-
CASSPLQGGTEAFF
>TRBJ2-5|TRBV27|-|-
CASSPSLGVAYQETQYF
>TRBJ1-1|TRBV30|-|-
CAWRQGGWNTEAFF
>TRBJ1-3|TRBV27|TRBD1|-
CASSLGGQGRVAGNTIYF
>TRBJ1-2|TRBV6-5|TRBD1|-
CASRTGNYGYTF
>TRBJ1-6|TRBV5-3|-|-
CARSFWGRKNSPLHF
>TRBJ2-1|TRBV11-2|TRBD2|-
CASRSLAGGWIF
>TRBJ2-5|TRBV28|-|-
CATELSGETQYF
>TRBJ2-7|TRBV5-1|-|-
CASSLGGSSSYEQYF
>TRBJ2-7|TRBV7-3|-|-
CASSPKGYEQYF
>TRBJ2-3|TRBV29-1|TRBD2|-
CSVGTSGSGTDTQYF
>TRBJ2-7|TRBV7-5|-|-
CARRKAPGPNYEQYF
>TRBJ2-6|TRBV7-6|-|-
CASSPGASGANVLTF
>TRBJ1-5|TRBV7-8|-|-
CASSLAIHRGAGNQPQHF
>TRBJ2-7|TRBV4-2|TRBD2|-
CASSQDPSGSSYEQYF
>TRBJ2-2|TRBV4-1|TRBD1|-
CASSQTRGRGTGELFF
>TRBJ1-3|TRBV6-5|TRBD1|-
CASSRGQGGNTIYF
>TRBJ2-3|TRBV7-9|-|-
CASSSWDGGTDTQYF
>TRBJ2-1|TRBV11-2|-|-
CASSLFAGRSYNEQFF
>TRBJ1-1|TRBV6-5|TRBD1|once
CASSTRQGANTEAFF
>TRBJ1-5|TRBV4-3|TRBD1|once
CASSQPDRVNQPQHF
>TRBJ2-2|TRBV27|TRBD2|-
CASSSRVAGVGRTGELFF
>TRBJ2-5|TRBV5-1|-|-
CASSRIGSYQETQYF
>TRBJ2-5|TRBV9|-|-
CASSTAGDPGTPQETQYF
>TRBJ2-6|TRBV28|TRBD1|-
CASQGADGANVLTF
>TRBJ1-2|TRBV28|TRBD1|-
CASSPPTGTNYGYTF
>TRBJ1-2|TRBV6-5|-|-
CASRDGRLGYYGYTF
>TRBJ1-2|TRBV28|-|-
CAARPAGRNYGYTF
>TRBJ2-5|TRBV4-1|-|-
CASSPDQAATQYF
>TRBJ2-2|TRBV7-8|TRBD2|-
CASSLARLAGGLGELFF
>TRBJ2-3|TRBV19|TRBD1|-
CASRDPRGPSTDTQYF
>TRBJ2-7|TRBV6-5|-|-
CASTPGGGGYEQYF
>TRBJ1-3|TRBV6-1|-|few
CASRMSQLSGNTIYF
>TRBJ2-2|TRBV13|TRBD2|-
CASSFAGGPGGTGELFF
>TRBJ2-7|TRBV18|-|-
CASSPRGVYEQYF
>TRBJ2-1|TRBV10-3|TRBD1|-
CAIKTGQENEQFF
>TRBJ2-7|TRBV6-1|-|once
CASRLPFAYEQYF